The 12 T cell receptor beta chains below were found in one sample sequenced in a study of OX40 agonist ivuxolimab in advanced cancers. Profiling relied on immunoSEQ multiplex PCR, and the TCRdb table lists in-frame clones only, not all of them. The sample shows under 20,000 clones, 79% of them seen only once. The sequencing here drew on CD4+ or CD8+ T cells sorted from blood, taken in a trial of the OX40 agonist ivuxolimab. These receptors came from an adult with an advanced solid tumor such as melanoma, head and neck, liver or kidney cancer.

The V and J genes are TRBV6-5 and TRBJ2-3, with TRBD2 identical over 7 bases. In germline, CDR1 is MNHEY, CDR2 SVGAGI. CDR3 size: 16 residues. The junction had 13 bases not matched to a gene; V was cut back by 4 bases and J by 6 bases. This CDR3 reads CASSSTGTIEGDTQYF. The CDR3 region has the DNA TGTGCCAGCAGTTCTACCGGGACTATCGAAGGGGATACGCAGTATTTT.

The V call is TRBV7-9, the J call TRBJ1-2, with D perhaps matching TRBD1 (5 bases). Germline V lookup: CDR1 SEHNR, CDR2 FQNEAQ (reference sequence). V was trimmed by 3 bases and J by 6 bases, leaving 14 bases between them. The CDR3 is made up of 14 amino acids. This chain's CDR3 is CASSFLAREDGYTF. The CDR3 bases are TGTGCCAGCAGCTTTCTTGCCAGGGAAGATGGCTACACCTTC.

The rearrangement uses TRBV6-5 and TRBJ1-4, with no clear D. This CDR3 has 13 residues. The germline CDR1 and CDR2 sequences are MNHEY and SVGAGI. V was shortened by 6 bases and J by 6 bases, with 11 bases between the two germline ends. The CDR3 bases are TGTGCCAGCAGGATAGGAACAGATGAAAAACTGTTTTTT. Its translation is CASRIGTDEKLFF.

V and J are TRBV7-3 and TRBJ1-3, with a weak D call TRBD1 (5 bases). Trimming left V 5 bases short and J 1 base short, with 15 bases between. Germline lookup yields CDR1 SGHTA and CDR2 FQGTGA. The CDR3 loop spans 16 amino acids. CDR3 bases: TGTGCCAGCAGCATTCAGGGTCCTTCTTCTGGAAACACCATATATTTT. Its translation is CASSIQGPSSGNTIYF.

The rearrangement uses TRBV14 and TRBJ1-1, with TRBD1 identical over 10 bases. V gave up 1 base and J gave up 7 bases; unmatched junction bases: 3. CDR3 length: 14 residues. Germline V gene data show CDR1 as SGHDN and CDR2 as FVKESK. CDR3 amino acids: CASSQGTGGFEAFF. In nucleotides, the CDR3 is TGTGCCAGCAGCCAAGGGACAGGGGGATTTGAAGCTTTCTTT.

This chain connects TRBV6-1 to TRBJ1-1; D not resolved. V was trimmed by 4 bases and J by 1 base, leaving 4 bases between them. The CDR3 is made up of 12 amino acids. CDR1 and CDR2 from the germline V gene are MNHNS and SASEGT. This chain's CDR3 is CASSATNTEAFF. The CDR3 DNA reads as TGTGCCAGCAGTGCAACGAACACTGAAGCTTTCTTT.

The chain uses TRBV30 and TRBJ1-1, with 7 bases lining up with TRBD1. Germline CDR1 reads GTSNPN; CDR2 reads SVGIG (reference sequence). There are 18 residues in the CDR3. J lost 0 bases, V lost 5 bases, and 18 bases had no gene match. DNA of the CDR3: TGTGCCTGGGACGGGCTGACAGGGAATATTGGCGTGAACACTGAAGCTTTCTTT. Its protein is CAWDGLTGNIGVNTEAFF.

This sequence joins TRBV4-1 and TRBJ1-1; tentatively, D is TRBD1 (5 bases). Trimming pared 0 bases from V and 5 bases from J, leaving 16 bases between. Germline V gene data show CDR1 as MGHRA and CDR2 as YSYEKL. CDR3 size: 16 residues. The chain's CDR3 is CASSQDLGTRATEAFF. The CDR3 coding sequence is TGCGCCAGCAGCCAAGATCTGGGTACCAGGGCGACTGAAGCTTTCTTT.

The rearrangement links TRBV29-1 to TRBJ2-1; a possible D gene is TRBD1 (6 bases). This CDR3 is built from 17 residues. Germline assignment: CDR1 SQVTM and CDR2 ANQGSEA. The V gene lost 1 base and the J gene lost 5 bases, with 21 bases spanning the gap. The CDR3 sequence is CSVEGVLGATRDNEQFF. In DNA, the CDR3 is TGCAGCGTTGAAGGGGTCTTGGGGGCCACCCGCGACAATGAGCAGTTCTTC.

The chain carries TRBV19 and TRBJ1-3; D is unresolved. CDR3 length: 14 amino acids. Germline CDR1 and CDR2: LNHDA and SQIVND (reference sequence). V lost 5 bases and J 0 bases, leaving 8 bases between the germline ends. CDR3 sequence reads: CASSSDVSGNTIYF. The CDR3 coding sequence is TGTGCCAGTAGTTCAGACGTCTCTGGAAACACCATATATTTT.

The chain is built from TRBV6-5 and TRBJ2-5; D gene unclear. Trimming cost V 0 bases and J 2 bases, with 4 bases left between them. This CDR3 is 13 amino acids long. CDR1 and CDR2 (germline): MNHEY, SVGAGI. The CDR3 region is CASSYSMQETQYF. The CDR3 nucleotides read TGTGCCAGCAGTTACTCGATGCAAGAGACCCAGTACTTC.

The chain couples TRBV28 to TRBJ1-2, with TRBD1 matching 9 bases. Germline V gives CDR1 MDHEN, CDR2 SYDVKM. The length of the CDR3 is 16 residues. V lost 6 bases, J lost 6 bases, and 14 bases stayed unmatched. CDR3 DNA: TGTGCCAGCAGCCGAATGGGACAGGGACGTTGGGATGGCTACACCTTC. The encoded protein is CASSRMGQGRWDGYTF.